What follows are 25 T cell receptor beta chains derived from one specimen sequenced in a study of shared clonotypes between healthy human individuals. TCRdb's copy holds only in-frame clones and misses some; the assay was immunoSEQ multiplex PCR. The data show some 1 million clones, about three quarters seen once. The material sequenced was memory CD4+ T cells sorted from blood. Sample subset: CD45RA-negative fraction. The source is a man younger than 35 in good health.

The CDR3 sequence: CASSIDGTGGRNIQYF. The CDR3 DNA reads TGTGCCAGTAGTATAGATGGGACAGGGGGCAGAAACATTCAGTACTTC. The V gene is TRBV19, the J gene TRBJ2-4; 12 nucleotides line up with TRBD1. Germline V gives CDR1 LNHDA, CDR2 SQIVND (reference sequence). The CDR3 contains 16 residues. Losses at the gene ends were 0 bases for V and 6 bases for J; bases not matched to a gene: 3.

This clone was counted many times. V and J are TRBV5-1 and TRBJ2-7; D possibly corresponds to TRBD2 (5 bases). Germline CDR1 is SGHRS and CDR2 is YFSETQ. V was cut by 4 bases and J by 0 bases, with 14 bases left in between. The CDR3 length is 15 residues. The CDR3 nucleotides read TGCGCCAGCAGCCCGGGATTAGCGAACTCCTACGAGCAGTACTTC. Amino acids: CASSPGLANSYEQYF.

The V gene is TRBV7-9, the J gene TRBJ2-7; 8 bases match TRBD2. From germline, CDR1 is SEHNR and CDR2 FQNEAQ (reference sequence). The CDR3 runs 15 residues. V trimming: 5 bases; J trimming: 0 bases; junction bases outside the gene matches: 6. CDR3 nucleotide sequence: TGTGCCAGCAGCCAAACCGGGACTAGCTCCTACGAGCAGTACTTC. It codes for CASSQTGTSSYEQYF.

As concerns this clone: A read error may explain this, as a much larger clone is one base away. At the DNA level, this CDR3 is encoded by other sequences in the same sample as well. This chain joins TRBV28 and TRBJ2-2; D unresolved. V lost 2 bases, J lost 5 bases, and 0 bases lay in between. Per germline, CDR1 MDHEN and CDR2 SYDVKM. This CDR3 is built from 11 residues. The DNA of the CDR3 is TGTGCCAGCAGTTTAACCGGGGAGCTGTTTTTT. The encoded protein is CASSLTGELFF.

V gene TRBV29-1 combines with J gene TRBJ2-7; a weak D match, TRBD1 (5 bases). The ends were cut back, 7 bases at V and 4 bases at J, with 11 bases in the middle. Germline CDR1 is SQVTM and CDR2 is ANQGSEA. This CDR3 is 11 amino acids long. DNA for the CDR3: TGCAGCGCTGTAGGGGATTACGAGCAGTACTTC. As protein: CSAVGDYEQYF.

The chain joins TRBV9 to TRBJ2-3; 11 nucleotides agree with TRBD2. This CDR3 comprises 16 residues. V gave up 0 bases and J gave up 5 bases; unmatched junction bases: 5. Germline V gene lookup returns CDR1 SGDLS and CDR2 YYNGEE. CDR3 residues: CASSVDSGGAQDTQYF. The DNA for the CDR3 is TGTGCCAGCAGCGTAGATAGCGGGGGGGCCCAAGATACGCAGTATTTT.

Note on this clone: This sample includes further DNA sequences coding for the same CDR3. This chain connects TRBV27 to TRBJ2-3; maybe TRBD1 (6 bases). The germline V gene has CDR1 MNHEY and CDR2 SMNVEV (reference sequence). Trimming removed 2 bases from V and 3 bases from J, with 9 bases in between. CDR3 length: 14 residues. The CDR3 here is CASSLQGWTDTQYF. CDR3 bases: TGTGCCAGCAGTTTACAGGGGTGGACAGATACGCAGTATTTT.

This clone came up a few times. The CDR3 DNA follows: TGCGCCAGTAATTCCGGGACAGGGAGCTACAATGAGCAGTTCTTC. Its translation is CASNSGTGSYNEQFF. The genes are TRBV5-1 and TRBJ2-1, with 9 positions matching TRBD1. CDR3 length equals 15 residues. Losses at the gene ends were 8 bases for V and 3 bases for J; bases not matched to a gene: 9. Looked up from germline, CDR1 is SGHRS and CDR2 is YFSETQ.

The chain recombines TRBV6-5 with TRBJ1-2, with a tentative D call TRBD1 (5 bases). CDR1 MNHEY and CDR2 SVGAGI come from the germline V gene. The length of the CDR3 is 13 residues. Trimming removed 2 bases at V and 7 bases at J, with 11 bases between. In DNA form, the CDR3 reads TGTGCCAGCAGTTACGGGGCAGGGCCTGGCTACACCTTC. Encoded protein: CASSYGAGPGYTF.

This chain links TRBV5-4 with TRBJ2-3; no reliable D call. Germline values: CDR1 SGHNT, CDR2 YYREEE (reference sequence). The CDR3 covers 18 residues. With 0 bases removed from V and 5 bases from J, the gap between germline ends came to 22 bases. CDR3 in amino acids: CASSLGVLYSVPKDTQYF. CDR3 coding DNA: TGTGCCAGCAGCTTGGGGGTTCTCTACAGCGTACCTAAAGATACGCAGTATTTT. Full variable domain (outside the CDR3, taken from reference TRBV5-4 and TRBJ2-3): ETGVTQSPTHLIKTRGQQVTLRCSSQSGHNTVSWYQQALGQGPQFIFQYYREEENGRGNFPPRFSGLQFPNYSSELNVNALELDDSALYLCASSLGVLYSVPKDTQYFGPGTRLTVL.

The CDR3 loop is CASSRGLGQPQHF. The CDR3 nucleotides are TGCGCCAGCAGCAGGGGGCTCGGACAGCCCCAGCATTTT. The chain couples TRBV4-1 to TRBJ1-5; 7 bases match TRBD1. This CDR3 has 13 residues. Germline values: CDR1 MGHRA, CDR2 YSYEKL. V shed 5 bases, J shed 7 bases, and the junction held 5 bases outside the gene matches.

This chain joins TRBV10-1 and TRBJ2-5, with a tentative D call TRBD2 (5 bases). The V end was cut by 4 bases, the J end by 0 bases, with 18 bases between. The CDR3 is made up of 17 amino acids. Germline loops: CDR1 WNHNN, CDR2 SYGVQD (reference sequence). The CDR3 protein is CASSGSAGAENQETQYF. The CDR3 DNA is TGCGCCAGCAGTGGGTCAGCAGGAGCGGAAAACCAAGAGACCCAGTACTTC.

J is TRBJ1-1 and V is TRBV5-1; D is possibly TRBD1 (5 bases). V was cut by 4 bases and J by 2 bases, with 12 bases left in between. This CDR3 spans 14 amino acids. The germline gives CDR1 SGHRS, CDR2 YFSETQ. The CDR3: CASSREGRNTEAFF. CDR3 bases: TGCGCCAGCAGCCGAGAGGGGCGAAACACTGAAGCTTTCTTT.

The chain employs TRBV10-3 and TRBJ1-1; tentative D call: TRBD1 (5 bases). Germline V gene lookup returns CDR1 ENHRY and CDR2 SYGVKD. Trimming removed 3 bases at V and 1 base at J, with 15 bases between. This CDR3 comprises 16 residues. The CDR3 spells CAISEAVSTGNTEAFF. The CDR3 DNA follows: TGTGCCATCAGTGAAGCCGTATCAACAGGGAACACTGAAGCTTTCTTT.

The chain recombines TRBV11-2 with TRBJ2-7, with TRBD2 matching 12 bases. The germline gives CDR1 SGHAT, CDR2 FQNNGV. The CDR3 loop spans 15 amino acids. V shed 3 bases, J shed 2 bases, and the junction held 2 bases outside the gene matches. CDR3 region: CASSFLAGGPYEQYF. The CDR3 DNA is TGTGCCAGCAGCTTCCTAGCGGGAGGGCCCTACGAGCAGTACTTC. The full variable domain, in which reference TRBV11-2 and TRBJ2-7 provide the parts outside the CDR3, is EAGVAQSPRYKIIEKRQSVAFWCNPISGHATLYWYQQILGQGPKLLIQFQNNGVVDDSQLPKDRFSAERLKGVDSTLKIQPAKLEDSAVYLCASSFLAGGPYEQYFGPGTRLTVT.

Points on this clone: It is likely a read error: a sequence one base away is far more abundant. The sample has other DNA sequences that encode this CDR3 too. This chain uses TRBV7-2 with TRBJ2-1; 9 bases agree with TRBD1. The CDR3 consists of 15 residues. V was clipped by 1 base and J by 2 bases; unmatched bases: 0. Germline CDR1 and CDR2: SGHTA and FQGNSA. CDR3 sequence: CASSLGDRAYNEQFF. The CDR3 bases are TGTGCCAGCAGCTTAGGGGACAGGGCCTACAATGAGCAGTTCTTC.

On this clone itself: This same CDR3 is encoded by further DNA sequences in the sample. The V and J genes are TRBV30 and TRBJ1-5; D might be TRBD1 (6 bases). This CDR3 is 12 amino acids long. Trimming cost V 4 bases and J 4 bases, with 8 bases left between them. The germline V gene has CDR1 GTSNPN and CDR2 SVGIG (reference sequence). The CDR3 spells CAWNQGNQPQHF. The CDR3 nucleotides read TGTGCCTGGAACCAGGGGAATCAGCCCCAGCATTTT.

The chain links TRBV6-5 to TRBJ2-7; D is perhaps TRBD2 (6 bases). The V and J ends lost 6 bases and 2 bases respectively, with 14 bases between them. This CDR3 is 14 amino acids long. Germline CDR1 is MNHEY and CDR2 is SVGAGI. Written as DNA, the CDR3 is TGTGCCAGCAGGGTCGGGGGAGATACCTACGAGCAGTACTTC. Translation: CASRVGGDTYEQYF.

This clone was picked up many times. This chain connects TRBV11-3 to TRBJ2-1; D may be TRBD2 (5 bases). This CDR3 has 16 residues. The germline V gene has CDR1 SGHNT and CDR2 YENEEA. V lost 4 bases, J lost 0 bases, and 13 bases lay in between. CDR3 nucleotides: TGTGCCAGCAGCTCCCAGGCGGGCCCCTCCTACAATGAGCAGTTCTTC. Translated, it gives CASSSQAGPSYNEQFF.

The rearrangement links TRBV18 to TRBJ1-1; D might be TRBD1 (6 bases). The germline CDR1 and CDR2 sequences are KGHSH and LQKENI. V gave up 2 bases and J gave up 11 bases, with 12 bases separating them. The CDR3 totals 12 residues. The CDR3 is CASSPGQSHAFF. In nucleotides, the CDR3 is TGTGCCAGCTCACCAGGACAGTCTCACGCTTTCTTT.

The V gene is TRBV29-1, the J gene TRBJ1-1, with 8 bases identical to TRBD1. CDR1 and CDR2 from the germline V gene are SQVTM and ANQGSEA. The V gene end was trimmed by 3 bases and the J gene end by 4 bases; junction bases not matched to a gene: 4. This CDR3 spans 13 amino acids. The CDR3 sequence is CSVDDRGGTEAFF. The DNA for the CDR3 is TGCAGCGTTGACGACAGGGGAGGCACTGAAGCTTTCTTT.

The rearrangement uses TRBV28 and TRBJ2-7; D may be TRBD2 (5 bases). Per the germline V gene, CDR1 is MDHEN and CDR2 is SYDVKM. V shed 6 bases and J shed 7 bases, with 19 bases lying between them. CDR3 size: 14 residues. CDR3: CASSLGTVTGEQYF. The DNA of the CDR3 is TGTGCCAGCAGCCTGGGTACGGTCACGGGAGAGCAGTACTTC.

V usage is TRBV19 and J usage is TRBJ2-1; TRBD2 matches 8 bases. CDR1 and CDR2 from the germline V gene are LNHDA and SQIVND (reference sequence). This CDR3 contains 15 residues. The ends lost 7 bases at V and 0 bases at J; junction bases unmatched: 5. The CDR3 coding sequence is TGTGCCAGTACTACTAGCGGTGGCTCCTACAATGAGCAGTTCTTC. Translating gives CASTTSGGSYNEQFF.

The rearrangement joins TRBV7-3 to TRBJ2-1; possibly TRBD2 for D (6 bases). The CDR3 spans 13 residues. CDR1 is SGHTA and CDR2 is FQGTGA in the germline V gene. Trimming removed 1 base at V and 7 bases at J, with 8 bases between. The CDR3 region is CASSLRAGNEQFF. The CDR3 DNA reads TGTGCCAGCAGCTTAAGGGCGGGGAATGAGCAGTTCTTC.

V usage is TRBV30 and J usage is TRBJ2-2; 7 bases are shared with TRBD1. Germline trimming cut 8 bases from V and 4 bases from J; bases unmatched to any gene: 7. The CDR3 contains 13 residues. The germline CDR1 and CDR2 sequences are GTSNPN and SVGIG (reference sequence). The CDR3 bases are TGTGCCGTGGGACAGTCGGGCACCGGGGAGCTGTTTTTT. This gives the protein CAVGQSGTGELFF.